This T cell receptor (beta chain) comes out of a study of CD8+CD57+ T cells in acquired aplastic anemia. From germline, CDR1 is SGHRS and CDR2 YFSETQ. This CDR3 has 17 amino acids. TCR beta VDJ and CDR3 were profiled, and genomic DNA was the template. TCRdb analysed the reads with MiXCR anew, one entry per CDR3 protein. The sample consists of approximately 380,000 distinct CDR3 sequences, 55% to 70% of them appearing once. This clonotype was observed a few times. This could be a read error, since a much larger clone is one nucleotide away. Material for sequencing was sorted CD4+, CD8+, or CD8+CD57+ T cells (not recorded which) from PBMCs. The genes are TRBV5-1 and TRBJ2-1; tentatively, D is TRBD1 (6 bases). This TCR derives from a human donor in good health, serving as a control. The CDR3 spells CASSSGTGRDSYSEQFF. CDR3 bases: TGCGCCAGCAGCTCAGGCACAGGGAGAGACTCCTACAGTGAGCAGTTCTTC.